The next 3 T cell receptor beta chains were all read from a single sample in a study of T-cell reconstitution after alpha-beta-depleted transplantation in children. Using unique molecular identifiers, the investigators prepared the TCRbeta library. TCRdb processed the PCR reads anew with MiXCR; each CDR3 protein has one entry. The sample holds about 600,000 distinct CDR3 sequences, under 12% seen once. The source was PBMCs from the stem cell graft donor, collected from the stem cell graft. The receptors here all came from a human donor who donated a stem cell graft to a child with acute myeloid leukemia.

This clonotype was observed a few times. The CDR3 DNA reads as TGTGCCAGCAGCTTAGCGAGCGGAAATAGCAATCAGCCCCAGCATTTT. This translates into CASSLASGNSNQPQHF. This chain uses TRBV7-8 with TRBJ1-5; D ambiguous. CDR1 SGHVS and CDR2 FQNEAQ come from the germline V gene. The CDR3 totals 16 residues. Trimming pared 0 bases from V and 0 bases from J, leaving 9 bases between.

This chain connects TRBV20-1 to TRBJ2-1; perhaps TRBD2 as D (5 bases). Trimming removed 0 bases at V and 0 bases at J, with 12 bases between. The CDR3 loop spans 16 amino acids. From germline, CDR1 is DFQATT and CDR2 SNEGSKA (reference sequence). The CDR3 nucleotides read TGCAGTGCTAGAGATTACCCCCGGGGCTCCTACAATGAGCAGTTCTTC. Its protein is CSARDYPRGSYNEQFF.

The CDR3 bases are TGTGCCAGCAGCTTAGGAAGGGGTTCCTCCTACGAGCAGTACTTC. Translated: CASSLGRGSSYEQYF. The J gene is TRBJ2-7, the V gene TRBV7-2; a possible D gene is TRBD1 (5 bases). Trimming pared 1 base from V and 0 bases from J, leaving 10 bases between. Germline assignment: CDR1 SGHTA and CDR2 FQGNSA. CDR3 size: 15 residues.